The 13 T cell receptor beta chains below come from one sample, sequenced in a study of blood T cell repertoires in COVID-19. Repertoires were generated with immunoSEQ multiplex PCR, while TCRdb's copy carries only in-frame clones and drops some. The top ten clones hold around 7.2% of a sample with some 250,000 clones, roughly 79% of them seen once. The sequencing sample was made of peripheral blood. The receptors were gathered from a woman older than 75 with COVID-19, enrolled during active disease.

This clone was counted a few times. The genes are TRBV9 and TRBJ1-2; D ambiguous. V gave up 4 bases and J gave up 1 base, with 8 bases separating them. The CDR3 has 13 residues. Germline V gene sequence: CDR1 SGDLS, CDR2 YYNGEE. The CDR3 is CASSLRGNYGYTF. CDR3 DNA sequence: TGTGCCAGCAGCCTCCGGGGTAACTATGGCTACACCTTC. Complete variable domain (other parts from reference TRBV9 and TRBJ1-2): DSGVTQTPKHLITATGQRVTLRCSPRSGDLSVYWYQQSLDQGLQFLIQYYNGEERAKGNILERFSAQQFPDLHSELNLSSLELGDSALYFCASSLRGNYGYTFGSGTRLTVV.

This clone was seen a few times. The rearrangement uses TRBV4-1 and TRBJ1-4; TRBD1 aligns across 9 bases. Looked up from germline, CDR1 is MGHRA and CDR2 is YSYEKL. The CDR3 covers 15 residues. With 1 base clipped from V and 7 bases from J, the junction kept 4 bases outside the gene matches. CDR3 protein: CASSQGPDRGEKLFF. The CDR3 DNA sequence: TGCGCCAGCAGCCAAGGCCCGGACAGGGGTGAAAAACTGTTTTTT.

For the CDR3, the DNA is TGTGCCAGCACCAGCTCACAGGGGTTCTATGGCTACACCTTC. This codes for CASTSSQGFYGYTF. The rearrangement joins TRBV6-5 to TRBJ1-2; 7 positions match TRBD1. CDR1 MNHEY and CDR2 SVGAGI come from the germline V gene. J lost 4 bases, V lost 7 bases, and 9 bases had no gene match. The CDR3 totals 14 residues.

The chain couples TRBV6-5 to TRBJ1-1, with D perhaps matching TRBD1 (5 bases). The germline V gene has CDR1 MNHEY and CDR2 SVGAGI. This CDR3 has 13 residues. The V end lost 7 bases, the J end lost 7 bases, and 16 bases lay between the germline ends. CDR3 protein: CASIGGAAREAFF. The CDR3 DNA is TGTGCCAGCATCGGAGGGGCTGCCCGTGAAGCTTTCTTT.

This chain uses TRBV7-9 with TRBJ1-3, with D maybe TRBD1 (6 bases). Germline CDR1 SEHNR, CDR2 FQNEAQ (reference sequence). The length of the CDR3 is 15 residues. V was shortened by 5 bases and J by 1 base, with 12 bases between the two germline ends. CDR3 sequence: CASSLRRGSGNTIYF. CDR3 nucleotide sequence: TGTGCCAGCAGCCTCCGTAGGGGGTCTGGAAACACCATATATTTT.

This sequence joins TRBV6-4 and TRBJ1-2, with TRBD1 identical over 7 bases. Per the germline V gene, CDR1 is MRHNA and CDR2 is SNTAGT. CDR3 size: 14 residues. V lost 6 bases and J lost 7; bases outside the gene matches: 11. CDR3 protein: CASSPRQGSTGYTF. The CDR3, as DNA: TGTGCCAGCAGCCCCCGACAGGGATCAACTGGCTACACCTTC.

The chain employs TRBV7-2 and TRBJ2-2; possible D gene TRBD1, 6 bases. Germline CDR1 SGHTA, CDR2 FQGNSA. CDR3 size: 15 residues. V shed 2 bases and J shed 0 bases, with 7 bases lying between them. The CDR3 nucleotides are TGTGCCAGCAGCTTATGGGGGCCGAACACCGGGGAGCTGTTTTTT. It encodes CASSLWGPNTGELFF.

This clone was recorded a few times. This chain links TRBV7-2 with TRBJ2-5; tentative D call: TRBD2 (7 bases). Germline CDR1 reads SGHTA; CDR2 reads FQGNSA. This CDR3 is 18 amino acids long. V was trimmed by 1 base and J by 4 bases, leaving 22 bases between them. CDR3 protein: CASSLDVTGGLERETQYF. The CDR3 nucleotides read TGTGCCAGCAGCTTAGACGTGACGGGGGGCCTTGAAAGAGAGACCCAGTACTTC. Combining the CDR3 with reference TRBV7-2 and TRBJ2-5 gives the whole variable domain GAGVSQSPSNKVTEKGKDVELRCDPISGHTALYWYRQSLGQGLEFLIYFQGNSAPDKSGLPSDRFSAERTGGSVSTLTIQRTQQEDSAVYLCASSLDVTGGLERETQYFGPGTRLLVL.

In its sample, this clone was seen a few times. The V and J genes are TRBV3-1 (or the pseudogene TRBV3-2) and TRBJ1-6; perhaps TRBD1 as D (5 bases). Germline V gives CDR1 LGHDT, CDR2 YNNKEL (reference sequence). The CDR3 has 18 amino acids. Trimming removed 4 bases from V and 4 bases from J, with 20 bases in between. CDR3 DNA: TGTGCCAGCAGCCCCGCGAGGGGCACCGGGAGGTATAATTCACCCCTCCACTTT. This sequence encodes CASSPARGTGRYNSPLHF.

The chain joins TRBV6-5 to TRBJ1-2, with D unresolved. This CDR3 is built from 15 residues. From germline, CDR1 is MNHEY and CDR2 SVGAGI. V shed 6 bases and J shed 3 bases, with 17 bases lying between them. For the CDR3, the DNA is TGTGCCAGCAGCCTATCAGCCGTGGGCGACTATGGCTACACCTTC. Its translation is CASSLSAVGDYGYTF.

The rearrangement joins TRBV7-9 to TRBJ2-1; D may be TRBD2 (6 bases). The CDR3 spans 13 residues. Between the trimmed V and J ends, which lost 1 base and 8 bases, there was a span of 9 bases. Germline CDR1 is SEHNR and CDR2 is FQNEAQ (reference sequence). As DNA, the CDR3 is TGTGCCAGCAGCTTAGTGGGACTGGATGAGCAGTTCTTC. Amino acid sequence: CASSLVGLDEQFF.

This clone was seen a handful of times. This rearrangement joins TRBV10-3 to TRBJ2-2, with TRBD2 matching 9 bases. Germline assignment: CDR1 ENHRY and CDR2 SYGVKD. There are 16 residues in the CDR3. Unmatched junction bases numbered 8, after V lost 4 bases and J lost 5 bases. The CDR3 region is CAISGFSGGKTGELFF. The CDR3 DNA reads TGTGCCATCAGTGGATTTAGCGGGGGAAAGACCGGGGAGCTGTTTTTT.

The V gene is TRBV12-3 or TRBV12-4, the J gene TRBJ1-3; D might be TRBD1 (5 bases). V was clipped by 7 bases and J by 9 bases, with 10 bases between them. CDR3 length equals 11 residues. This CDR3 reads CASTPGVTIYF. CDR3 nucleotides: TGTGCCAGCACCCCGGGGGTCACCATATATTTT.